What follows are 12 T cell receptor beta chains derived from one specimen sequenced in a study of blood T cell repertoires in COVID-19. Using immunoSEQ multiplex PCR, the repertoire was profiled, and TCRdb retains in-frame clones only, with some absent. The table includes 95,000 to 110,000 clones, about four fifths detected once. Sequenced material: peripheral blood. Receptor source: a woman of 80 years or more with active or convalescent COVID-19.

The CDR3 coding sequence is TGCGCCAGCAGCTTGGTCGGCGGGACGCCGAAAAGCTCCTACGAGCAGTACTTC. As protein: CASSLVGGTPKSSYEQYF. The chain joins TRBV5-1 to TRBJ2-7, with a tentative D call TRBD2 (6 bases). Trimming pared 0 bases from V and 0 bases from J, leaving 19 bases between. This CDR3 has 18 amino acids. Germline V gives CDR1 SGHRS, CDR2 YFSETQ.

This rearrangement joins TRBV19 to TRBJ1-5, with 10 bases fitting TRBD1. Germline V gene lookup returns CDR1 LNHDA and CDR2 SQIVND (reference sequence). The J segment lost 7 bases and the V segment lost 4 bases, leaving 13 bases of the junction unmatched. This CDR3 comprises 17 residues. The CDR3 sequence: CASSTYTGTGVTQPQHF. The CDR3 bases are TGTGCCAGTAGTACTTATACCGGGACAGGGGTGACCCAGCCCCAGCATTTT.

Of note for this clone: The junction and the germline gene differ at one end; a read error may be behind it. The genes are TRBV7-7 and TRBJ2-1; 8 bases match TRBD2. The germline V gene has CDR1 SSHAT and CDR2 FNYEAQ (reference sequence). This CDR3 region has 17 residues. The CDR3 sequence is CASSPLPGGVPQSEQFF. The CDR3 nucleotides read TGTGCTAGCAGCCCATTGCCCGGGGGGGTGCCCCAAAGTGAGCAGTTCTTC.

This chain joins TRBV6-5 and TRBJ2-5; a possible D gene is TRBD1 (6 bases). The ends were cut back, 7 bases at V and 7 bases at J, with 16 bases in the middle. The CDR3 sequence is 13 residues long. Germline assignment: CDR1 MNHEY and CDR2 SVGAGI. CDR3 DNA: TGTGCCAGCATACCGGGACACGGGCTGACCCAGTACTTC. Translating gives CASIPGHGLTQYF.

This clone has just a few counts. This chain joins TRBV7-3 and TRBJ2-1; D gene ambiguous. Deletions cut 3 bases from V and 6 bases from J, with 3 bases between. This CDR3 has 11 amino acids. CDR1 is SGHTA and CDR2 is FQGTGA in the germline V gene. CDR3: CASSFGNEQFF. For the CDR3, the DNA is TGTGCCAGCAGCTTCGGCAATGAGCAGTTCTTC. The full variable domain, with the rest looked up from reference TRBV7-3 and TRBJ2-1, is GAGVSQTPSNKVTEKGKYVELRCDPISGHTALYWYRQSLGQGPEFLIYFQGTGAADDSGLPNDRFFAVRPEGSVSTLKIQRTERGDSAVYLCASSFGNEQFFGPGTRLTVL.

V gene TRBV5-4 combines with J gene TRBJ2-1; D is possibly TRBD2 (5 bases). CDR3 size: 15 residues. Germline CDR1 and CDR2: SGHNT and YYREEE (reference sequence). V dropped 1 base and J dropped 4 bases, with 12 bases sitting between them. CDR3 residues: CASSLPGDNYNEQFF. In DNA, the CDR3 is TGTGCCAGCAGCTTGCCCGGGGATAATTACAATGAGCAGTTCTTC.

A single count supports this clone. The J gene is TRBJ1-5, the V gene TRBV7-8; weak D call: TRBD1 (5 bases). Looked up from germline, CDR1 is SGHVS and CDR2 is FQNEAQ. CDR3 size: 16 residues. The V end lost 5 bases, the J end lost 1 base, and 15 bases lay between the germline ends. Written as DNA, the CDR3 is TGTGCCAGCAGCCTAGGGACCGCGGGGAGCAATCAGCCCCAGCATTTT. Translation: CASSLGTAGSNQPQHF.

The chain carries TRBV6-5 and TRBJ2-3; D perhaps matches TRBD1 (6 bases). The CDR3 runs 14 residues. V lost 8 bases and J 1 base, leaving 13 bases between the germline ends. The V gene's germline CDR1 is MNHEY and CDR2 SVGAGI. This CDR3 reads CASQRNRGTDTQYF. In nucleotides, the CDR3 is TGTGCCAGCCAAAGAAACAGGGGCACAGATACGCAGTATTTT.

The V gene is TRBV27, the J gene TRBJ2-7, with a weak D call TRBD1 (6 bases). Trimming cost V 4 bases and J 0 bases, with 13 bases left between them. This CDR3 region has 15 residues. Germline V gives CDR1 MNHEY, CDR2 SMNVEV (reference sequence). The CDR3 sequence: CASSSTGLSSYEQYF. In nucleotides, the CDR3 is TGTGCCAGCAGTTCGACAGGTCTTAGCTCCTACGAGCAGTACTTC.

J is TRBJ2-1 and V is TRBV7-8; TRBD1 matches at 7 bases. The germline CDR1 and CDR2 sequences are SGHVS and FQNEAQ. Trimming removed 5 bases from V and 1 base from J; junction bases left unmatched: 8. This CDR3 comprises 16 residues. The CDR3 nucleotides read TGTGCCAGCAGCGGAAAACAGGGGAATTCCTACAATGAGCAGTTCTTC. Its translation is CASSGKQGNSYNEQFF.

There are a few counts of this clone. CDR3 sequence reads: CASSAGLRNTEAFF. DNA of the CDR3: TGTGCCAGCAGCGCGGGACTCCGGAACACTGAAGCTTTCTTT. The chain employs TRBV7-9 and TRBJ1-1; a weak D match, TRBD1 (5 bases). Looked up from germline, CDR1 is SEHNR and CDR2 is FQNEAQ (reference sequence). With 5 bases removed from V and 1 base from J, the gap between germline ends came to 11 bases. CDR3 size: 14 residues.

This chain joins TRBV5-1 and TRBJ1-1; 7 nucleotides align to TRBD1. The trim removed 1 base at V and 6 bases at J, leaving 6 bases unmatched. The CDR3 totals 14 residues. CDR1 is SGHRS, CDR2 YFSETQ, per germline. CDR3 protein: CASSLKGANAEAFF. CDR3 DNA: TGCGCCAGCAGCTTGAAGGGGGCTAATGCTGAAGCTTTCTTT.